This T cell receptor beta chain came from a study of blood T cell repertoires in COVID-19. Study context: Sample material is recorded as cDNA or gDNA derived from T cells, B-cell-depleted T cells, or PBMCs.

Each participant's cohort was designated according to participant-reported clinical history. In the study's own analysis: Reference gene primer amplification in the assay estimated nucleated cell counts. TCRdb's copy holds only in-frame clones and misses some; the assay was immunoSEQ multiplex PCR. The V and J calls and clone size were taken over from that table, and D and trimming were inferred from the DNA. This sample has around 160,000 clones, with more than 65% found just once. Material: PBMCs or T cells enriched from blood (not recorded which). This clonotype was sampled from a man aged 50 or older who had recovered from COVID-19.

The CDR3 protein is CASSRVGTSGRNEQFF. DNA of the CDR3: TGTGCCAGCAGCCGCGTCGGGACTAGCGGGAGGAATGAGCAGTTCTTC. V gene TRBV28 combines with J gene TRBJ2-1; 15 nucleotides line up with TRBD2. After removal of 6 bases from V and 7 bases from J, the junction contained 7 bases not matched to a gene. Germline CDR1 is MDHEN and CDR2 is SYDVKM. This CDR3 is built from 16 residues.